This passage covers 12 T cell receptor beta chains from one sample sequenced in a study of Ad26.COV2.S vaccination and SARS-CoV-2 variants. The assay was immunoSEQ multiplex PCR, and TCRdb's table has in-frame clones only and misses some. The top ten clones hold over 10% of a sample with about 480,000 clones, 87% of them seen once. Noted treatment: 15 to 20 received Ad26.COV2.S at low or high dose, single or two shots; about 5 received placebo; per-sample allocation not given. Sampling was done on day 63 after the first vaccine or placebo injection. Source: peripheral blood, taken in a trial of Ad26.COV2.S vaccine versus placebo. Receptor source: a person between 18 and 65 years old who received the Ad26.COV2.S COVID-19 vaccine or a placebo.

The chain links TRBV5-4 to TRBJ2-7; perhaps D is TRBD1 or TRBD2 (5 bases each). Germline V gene data show CDR1 as SGHNT and CDR2 as YYREEE (reference sequence). The V end lost 3 bases, the J end lost 5 bases, and 12 bases lay between the germline ends. The CDR3 runs to 13 residues. CDR3 sequence: CASSWKSGHEQYF. Written as DNA, the CDR3 is TGTGCCAGCAGCTGGAAATCGGGGCACGAGCAGTACTTC.

This chain uses TRBV28 with TRBJ1-5, with a possible D match to TRBD1 (6 bases). The V end lost 2 bases, the J end lost 7 bases, and 15 bases lay between the germline ends. The CDR3 runs to 15 residues. The germline V gene encodes CDR1 MDHEN and CDR2 SYDVKM. Here the CDR3 DNA reads TGTGCCAGCAGTTTAGTAGGGGGGGCCGGGCAGCCCCAGCATTTT. It encodes CASSLVGGAGQPQHF.

The chain's CDR3 is CASSQELAASFPRSYEQYF. CDR3 bases: TGTGCCAGCAGCCAAGAGTTAGCGGCGTCGTTCCCGAGGTCCTACGAGCAGTACTTC. The J gene is TRBJ2-7, the V gene TRBV14, with D possibly TRBD2 on 6 matching bases. The CDR3 is made up of 19 amino acids. Germline V CDR1 and CDR2: SGHDN, FVKESK. The ends were cut back, 0 bases at V and 1 base at J, with 22 bases in the middle.

The chain combines TRBV12-3 or TRBV12-4 with TRBJ2-7, with 7 bases matching TRBD1. The CDR3 is 13 residues long. J gave up 2 bases and V 4 bases, and 2 bases lay outside the gene matches. Written as DNA, the CDR3 is TGTGCCAGCAGTTGGGACAGAACCTACGAGCAGTACTTC. It is translated as CASSWDRTYEQYF.

The rearrangement joins TRBV5-4 to TRBJ2-1; perhaps D is TRBD1 or TRBD2 (5 bases each). V was pared by 5 bases and J by 6 bases, with 21 bases between. The germline CDR1 and CDR2 sequences are SGHNT and YYREEE (reference sequence). The CDR3 consists of 16 residues. CDR3 loop: CASSPAGTYAGNEQFF. Here the CDR3 DNA reads TGTGCCAGCAGTCCCGCCGGGACCTATGCAGGCAATGAGCAGTTCTTC. Using reference TRBV5-4 and TRBJ2-1 for the parts outside the CDR3, the full variable domain is ETGVTQSPTHLIKTRGQQVTLRCSSQSGHNTVSWYQQALGQGPQFIFQYYREEENGRGNFPPRFSGLQFPNYSSELNVNALELDDSALYLCASSPAGTYAGNEQFFGPGTRLTVL.

The V call is TRBV7-2, the J call TRBJ2-2; 7 bases line up with TRBD2. Germline V gene sequence: CDR1 SGHTA, CDR2 FQGNSA. Trimming removed 5 bases from V and 4 bases from J; junction bases left unmatched: 7. The CDR3 extends over 15 amino acids. In DNA form, the CDR3 reads TGTGCCAGCAGCGTCACTAGCGAGCCCACCGGGGAGCTGTTTTTT. Protein product: CASSVTSEPTGELFF.

This chain's CDR3 is CASSFRGSSYNEQFF. CDR3 in DNA: TGTGCCAGCAGCTTTCGAGGGAGCTCCTACAATGAGCAGTTCTTC. The chain couples TRBV11-2 to TRBJ2-1, with a tentative D call TRBD2 (5 bases). There are 15 residues in the CDR3. Per the germline V gene, CDR1 is SGHAT and CDR2 is FQNNGV. V was clipped by 3 bases and J by 0 bases, with 9 bases between them.

The chain employs TRBV11-2 and TRBJ2-1; D not resolved. The CDR3 spans 15 residues. Germline V lookup: CDR1 SGHAT, CDR2 FQNNGV. The ends were cut back, 3 bases at V and 9 bases at J, with 18 bases in the middle. Here the CDR3 reads CASSFGRSRSVEQFF. The DNA for the CDR3 is TGTGCCAGCAGCTTCGGAAGGTCTAGGTCGGTTGAGCAGTTCTTC.

The chain has TRBV12-3 or TRBV12-4 and TRBJ1-2; no clear D gene. This CDR3 has 12 amino acids. Trimming stripped 7 bases from V and 8 bases from J, with 14 bases between. The CDR3 bases are TGTGCCAGCACCCCCCTGGGTGGGGGCTACACCTTC. Protein: CASTPLGGGYTF.

The rearrangement uses TRBV7-2 and TRBJ2-3; D may correspond to TRBD1 or TRBD2 (6 bases each). CDR1 and CDR2 (germline): SGHTA, FQGNSA. CDR3 size: 14 residues. The germline V and J ends were trimmed by 8 bases and 4 bases, with 16 bases remaining between them. CDR3: CASGSGEGADTQYF. The CDR3 nucleotides read TGTGCCAGCGGTTCGGGAGAGGGGGCAGATACGCAGTATTTT.

The CDR3 DNA reads TGTGCCAGCGGCAACCATGGCAATCAGCCCCAGCATTTT. It encodes CASGNHGNQPQHF. V is TRBV6-5 and J is TRBJ1-5; unclear D gene. This CDR3 region has 13 residues. Germline CDR1 MNHEY, CDR2 SVGAGI. V was trimmed by 8 bases and J by 2 bases, leaving 10 bases between them.

The chain carries TRBV5-1 and TRBJ1-1; the D is unclear. Between the trimmed V and J ends, which lost 2 bases and 6 bases, there was a span of 11 bases. The germline gives CDR1 SGHRS, CDR2 YFSETQ. The CDR3 runs 13 residues. This CDR3 reads CASSLTEISEAFF. In nucleotides, the CDR3 is TGCGCCAGCAGCTTAACGGAGATTTCTGAAGCTTTCTTT.